This T cell receptor (beta chain) was captured by sequencing in a study of type 1 and type 2 diabetes patients. At the level of the study: The cohort mixed type 1 diabetes, type 2 diabetes and nondiabetic donors. T cells were magnetically sorted from PBMCs as CD4+ or CD8+ subsets.

Amplification started from genomic DNA. Amplification of the beta chain CDR3 used 30 forward and 13 reverse multiplex primers. Using its own MiXCR run on the multiplex PCR reads, TCRdb lists one record per CDR3 protein. The data hold 250,000 or so distinct CDR3 sequences, with approximately 50% observed a single time. In its sample, this clonotype was seen a few times. V lost 4 bases and J lost 3, with 7 bases in between. There are 11 residues in the CDR3. Germline V CDR1 and CDR2: DFQATT, SNEGSKA (reference sequence). Source material: peripheral blood mononuclear cells (PBMCs). The chain links TRBV20-1 to TRBJ2-7; the D is unclear. This receptor was obtained from a man aged 18 to 29 with type 2 diabetes. DNA of the CDR3: TGCAGTGCTATAACTGACTACGAGCAGTACTTC. This codes for CSAITDYEQYF.